The 25 T cell receptor beta chains given below trace back to one sample, sequenced in a study of CD8+ T cells in alopecia areata. In each case, RNA was isolated and then reverse transcribed into cDNA as the sequencing template. Sequencing was performed with immunoSEQ multiplex PCR; in TCRdb, only in-frame clones are kept and a portion is missing. Counted here are 95,000 to 110,000 clones, 84% occurring once; the ten biggest clones make up over 20%. Regarding treatment: oral pan-JAK inhibitor, 5-10 mg twice daily. The starting material was CD8+ T cells sorted from blood, obtained at week 24, from a patient treated with tofacitinib. The receptors shown here come from a human donor with alopecia areata.

The chain recombines TRBV13 with TRBJ2-5, with 7 bases matching TRBD1. The CDR3 sequence is 15 residues long. The germline V gene encodes CDR1 PRHDT and CDR2 FYEKMQ (reference sequence). V lost 3 bases, J lost 4 bases, and 8 bases stayed unmatched. DNA for the CDR3: TGTGCCAGCAGCTTGACCGGACAGGACCCAGAGACCCAGTACTTC. Amino acid sequence: CASSLTGQDPETQYF.

The gene calls are TRBV4-2 and TRBJ2-7; TRBD2 aligns across 7 bases. The CDR3 loop spans 16 amino acids. J gave up 6 bases and V 1 base, and 12 bases lay outside the gene matches. Germline loops: CDR1 LGHNA, CDR2 YNFKEQ. The CDR3 DNA is TGTGCCAGCAGCCAAGGGGGGGGACGCCTGGTCGGCGAGCAGTACTTC. Translated, it gives CASSQGGGRLVGEQYF.

The rearrangement links TRBV30 to TRBJ1-3; D remains unclear. The germline V and J ends were trimmed by 6 bases and 3 bases, with 6 bases remaining between them. The CDR3 covers 11 residues. From germline, CDR1 is GTSNPN and CDR2 SVGIG (reference sequence). CDR3 in DNA: TGTGCCTGTTTCATTGGAAACACCATATATTTT. It yields the protein CACFIGNTIYF.

A word on this clone: Other DNA sequences of this sample code for an identical CDR3. The V gene is TRBV29-1, the J gene TRBJ2-7, with D perhaps TRBD2 (5 bases). V shed 1 base and J shed 4 bases, with 11 bases lying between them. Germline V gene data show CDR1 as SQVTM and CDR2 as ANQGSEA. This CDR3 is 13 amino acids long. The CDR3 DNA sequence: TGCAGCGTTGAAGGCGGACGGGATTACGAGCAGTACTTC. Translating gives CSVEGGRDYEQYF.

The J gene is TRBJ2-3, the V gene TRBV15; D might be TRBD1 or TRBD2, each matching 5 bases. V gave up 4 bases and J gave up 1 base, with 12 bases separating them. Germline-derived CDR1 and CDR2 are LNHNV and YYDKDF (reference sequence). The CDR3 sequence is 15 residues long. CDR3: CATSKLRGGTDTQYF. In DNA form, the CDR3 reads TGTGCCACCAGCAAATTACGAGGGGGCACAGATACGCAGTATTTT.

This sequence joins TRBV27 and TRBJ2-7, with 7 bases aligning to TRBD2. V shed 5 bases and J 3 bases; nucleotides not matched to a gene: 13. The CDR3 spans 16 residues. The germline V gene encodes CDR1 MNHEY and CDR2 SMNVEV (reference sequence). CDR3 in DNA: TGTGCCAGCAGTCCCCGGCGGGAGTCCCTCCTCTACGAGCAGTACTTC. Translated, it gives CASSPRRESLLYEQYF.

V gene TRBV5-6 combines with J gene TRBJ2-2, with 7 bases matching TRBD2. The V gene's germline CDR1 is SGHDT and CDR2 YYEEEE. This CDR3 is 16 amino acids long. The trim removed 0 bases at V and 3 bases at J, leaving 5 bases unmatched. The CDR3 region has the DNA TGTGCCAGCAGCTTGGGGCCTAGCGGACACACCGGGGAGCTGTTTTTT. Protein sequence: CASSLGPSGHTGELFF.

J is TRBJ1-1 and V is TRBV4-1; the match to TRBD1 covers 8 bases. Germline V gene sequence: CDR1 MGHRA, CDR2 YSYEKL. V shed 1 base and J 0 bases; nucleotides not matched to a gene: 1. The CDR3 loop spans 15 amino acids. CDR3 loop: CASSQVTGVNTEAFF. The CDR3 bases are TGCGCCAGCAGCCAAGTGACAGGGGTGAACACTGAAGCTTTCTTT.

The CDR3: CASSEAFGEQYF. The CDR3 bases are TGTGCCAGCAGCGAGGCATTTGGAGAGCAGTACTTC. The chain carries TRBV7-9 and TRBJ2-7; no clear D gene. The CDR3 loop spans 12 amino acids. The V end was cut by 5 bases, the J end by 7 bases, with 12 bases between. Germline V gene data show CDR1 as SEHNR and CDR2 as FQNEAQ (reference sequence).

The V call is TRBV30, the J call TRBJ2-1, with D perhaps matching TRBD2 (7 bases). Germline V gene lookup returns CDR1 GTSNPN and CDR2 SVGIG (reference sequence). V lost 3 bases and J 5 bases, leaving 8 bases between the germline ends. This CDR3 has 12 amino acids. The CDR3 sequence is CAWRGGHNEQFF. CDR3 in DNA: TGTGCCTGGAGGGGGGGGCACAATGAGCAGTTCTTC.

This clone was seen a few times. CDR3 sequence reads: CASSPMGHLREKLFF. CDR3 bases: TGTGCCAGCAGCCCCATGGGACATCTCCGGGAAAAACTGTTTTTT. This chain uses TRBV11-2 with TRBJ1-4; D perhaps matches TRBD1 (6 bases). Germline V gene lookup returns CDR1 SGHAT and CDR2 FQNNGV. CDR3 length: 15 residues. V lost 5 bases to trimming and J lost 8 bases, with 18 bases between them.

The chain uses TRBV19 and TRBJ2-1, with D perhaps matching TRBD2 (5 bases). CDR1 and CDR2 from the germline V gene are LNHDA and SQIVND (reference sequence). The CDR3 loop spans 12 amino acids. The V gene lost 8 bases and the J gene lost 5 bases, with 10 bases spanning the gap. The CDR3 loop is CASGGQNNEQFF. The CDR3 region has the DNA TGTGCCAGTGGCGGGCAAAACAATGAGCAGTTCTTC.

This chain links TRBV4-1 with TRBJ1-3; D unclear. The CDR3 spans 17 residues. The V end lost 1 base, the J end lost 2 bases, and 15 bases lay between the germline ends. CDR1 and CDR2 (germline): MGHRA, YSYEKL. The CDR3 loop reads CASSQGFGLEAGNTIYF. CDR3 coding DNA: TGCGCCAGCAGCCAAGGATTCGGCCTTGAGGCTGGAAACACCATATATTTT.

The chain carries TRBV4-2 and TRBJ2-7; tentative D call: TRBD1 (6 bases). Trimming removed 1 base from V and 2 bases from J, with 12 bases in between. Germline CDR1 reads LGHNA; CDR2 reads YNFKEQ. The CDR3 has 15 amino acids. The CDR3 nucleotides are TGTGCCAGCAGCCAAGGACAGGCAAGGACCTACGAGCAGTACTTC. Translation: CASSQGQARTYEQYF.

Here the CDR3 reads CASSYGTEQFF. The CDR3 DNA reads as TGTGCCAGCAGTTACGGGACCGAGCAGTTCTTC. V and J are TRBV6-5 and TRBJ2-1, with D perhaps given as TRBD1 or TRBD2 (5 bases each). V lost 2 bases and J lost 10, with 6 bases in between. Germline-derived CDR1 and CDR2 are MNHEY and SVGAGI. CDR3 length equals 11 residues.

The chain uses TRBV5-1 and TRBJ1-5; D may be TRBD1 (6 bases). Germline values: CDR1 SGHRS, CDR2 YFSETQ. CDR3 length: 14 amino acids. The V gene lost 4 bases and the J gene lost 4 bases, with 12 bases spanning the gap. The CDR3: CASSTGQGNQPQHF. In DNA form, the CDR3 reads TGCGCCAGCAGCACGGGACAAGGGAATCAGCCCCAGCATTTT.

The chain recombines TRBV10-2 with TRBJ2-7; a possible D gene is TRBD1 (5 bases). There are 13 residues in the CDR3. The ends were cut back, 2 bases at V and 0 bases at J, with 5 bases in the middle. The germline gives CDR1 WSHSY, CDR2 SAAADI. CDR3 DNA: TGCGCCAGCAGTGAGGACAGCTCCTACGAGCAGTACTTC. Residues: CASSEDSSYEQYF.

V usage is TRBV5-4 and J usage is TRBJ2-1, with 8 bases lining up with TRBD2. The germline V gene has CDR1 SGHNT and CDR2 YYREEE (reference sequence). J lost 4 bases, V lost 2 bases, and 11 bases had no gene match. The CDR3 loop spans 17 amino acids. The CDR3 coding sequence is TGTGCCAGCAGCTTTAAACGGGGGGGCCCCGCTTACAATGAGCAGTTCTTC. Translation gives CASSFKRGGPAYNEQFF.

The CDR3 sequence: CASSLAETQPQHF. DNA of the CDR3: TGTGCCAGCAGCTTAGCGGAGACTCAGCCCCAGCATTTT. The V and J genes are TRBV7-9 and TRBJ1-5; D is unclear. The germline V gene has CDR1 SEHNR and CDR2 FQNEAQ (reference sequence). This CDR3 region has 13 residues. V dropped 0 bases and J dropped 6 bases, with 6 bases sitting between them.

The chain combines TRBV10-3 with TRBJ2-6; 10 bases match TRBD2. J gave up 0 bases and V 10 bases, and 9 bases lay outside the gene matches. CDR3 length: 17 residues. Germline CDR1 ENHRY, CDR2 SYGVKD. This CDR3 is CATRGLAYNSGANVLTF. As DNA, the CDR3 is TGTGCCACCCGGGGACTAGCGTATAACTCTGGGGCCAACGTCCTGACTTTC.

The chain employs TRBV12-5 and TRBJ1-3; D is uncertain. V dropped 0 bases and J dropped 0 bases, with 24 bases sitting between them. Germline V lookup: CDR1 LGHNT, CDR2 FRNRAP. The CDR3 spans 21 residues. The CDR3 loop is CASGLVLRRAGHTSSGNTIYF. As DNA, the CDR3 is TGTGCTAGTGGTTTGGTACTAAGGAGGGCCGGCCATACGAGCTCTGGAAACACCATATATTTT.

The chain carries TRBV13 and TRBJ2-5; D is perhaps TRBD1 (5 bases). CDR3 length: 13 residues. Germline V gives CDR1 PRHDT, CDR2 FYEKMQ (reference sequence). Trimming removed 5 bases at V and 4 bases at J, with 11 bases between. The CDR3 protein is CASSPPGSETQYF. DNA of the CDR3: TGTGCCAGCAGCCCGCCAGGGTCAGAGACCCAGTACTTC.

The chain recombines TRBV7-9 with TRBJ2-3; a possible D gene is TRBD1 (5 bases). The V and J ends lost 3 bases and 2 bases respectively, with 9 bases between them. The CDR3 has 14 residues. Germline CDR1 SEHNR, CDR2 FQNEAQ (reference sequence). The CDR3 reads CASSFPDNTDTQYF. In nucleotides, the CDR3 is TGTGCCAGCAGCTTTCCGGACAACACAGATACGCAGTATTTT.

This chain links TRBV7-9 with TRBJ2-5; TRBD2 aligns across 15 bases. Per germline, CDR1 SEHNR and CDR2 FQNEAQ (reference sequence). The CDR3 is 16 residues long. Trimming removed 5 bases from V and 5 bases from J; junction bases left unmatched: 6. The CDR3 spells CASSTWTSGGVETQYF. The CDR3 nucleotides are TGTGCCAGCAGCACCTGGACTAGCGGGGGGGTGGAGACCCAGTACTTC.

This clone was counted only a few times. The rearrangement links TRBV14 to TRBJ1-2; D unresolved. The CDR3 consists of 13 residues. Germline CDR1 and CDR2: SGHDN and FVKESK. V gave up 3 bases and J gave up 5 bases, with 10 bases separating them. The CDR3 DNA is TGTGCCAGCAGCCAGGACGGCGCGTATGGCTACACCTTC. The encoded protein is CASSQDGAYGYTF.